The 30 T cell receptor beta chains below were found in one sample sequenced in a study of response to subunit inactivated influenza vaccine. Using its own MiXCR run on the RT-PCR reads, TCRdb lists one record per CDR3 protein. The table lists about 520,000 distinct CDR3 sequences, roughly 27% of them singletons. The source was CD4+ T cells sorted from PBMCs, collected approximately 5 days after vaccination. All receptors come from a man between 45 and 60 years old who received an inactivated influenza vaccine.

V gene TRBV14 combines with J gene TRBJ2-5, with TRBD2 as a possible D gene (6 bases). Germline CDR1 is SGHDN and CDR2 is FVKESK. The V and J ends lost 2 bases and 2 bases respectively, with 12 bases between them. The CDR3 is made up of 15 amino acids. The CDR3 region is CASSQHPGLQETQYF. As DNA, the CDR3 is TGTGCCAGCAGCCAACATCCGGGACTTCAAGAGACCCAGTACTTC.

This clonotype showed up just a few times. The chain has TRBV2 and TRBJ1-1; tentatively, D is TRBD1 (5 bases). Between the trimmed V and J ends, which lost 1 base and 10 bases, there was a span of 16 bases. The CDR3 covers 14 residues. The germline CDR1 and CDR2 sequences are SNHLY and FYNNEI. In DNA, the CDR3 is TGTGCCAGCAGTGAAGGTCCCCGACAGAGTGGAGCTTTCTTT. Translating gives CASSEGPRQSGAFF. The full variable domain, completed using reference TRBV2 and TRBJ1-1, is EPEVTQTPSHQVTQMGQEVILRCVPISNHLYFYWYRQILGQKVEFLVSFYNNEISEKSEIFDDQFSVERPDGSNFTLKIRSTKLEDSAMYFCASSEGPRQSGAFFGQGTRLTVV.

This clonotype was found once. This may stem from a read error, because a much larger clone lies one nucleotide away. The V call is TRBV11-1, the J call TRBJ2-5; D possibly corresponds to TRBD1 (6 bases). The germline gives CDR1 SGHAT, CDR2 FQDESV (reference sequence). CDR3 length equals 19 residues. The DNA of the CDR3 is TGTGCCAGCAGCTTAGAACGCAGGCTACGACAAAAGGGACAAGGGACCCAGTACTTC. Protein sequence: CASSLERRLRQKGQGTQYF.

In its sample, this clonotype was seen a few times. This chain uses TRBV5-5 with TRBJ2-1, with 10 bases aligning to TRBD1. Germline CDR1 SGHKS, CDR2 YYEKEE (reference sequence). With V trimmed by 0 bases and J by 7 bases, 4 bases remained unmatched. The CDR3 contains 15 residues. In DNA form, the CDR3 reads TGTGCCAGCAGCTTGGACGGACAGGGGGTTAATGAGCAGTTCTTC. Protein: CASSLDGQGVNEQFF.

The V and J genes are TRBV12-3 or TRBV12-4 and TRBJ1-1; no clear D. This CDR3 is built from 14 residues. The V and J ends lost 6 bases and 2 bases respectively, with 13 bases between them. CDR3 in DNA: TGTGCCAGCAGCACGGTAGTAGTCAACACTGAAGCTTTCTTT. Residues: CASSTVVVNTEAFF.

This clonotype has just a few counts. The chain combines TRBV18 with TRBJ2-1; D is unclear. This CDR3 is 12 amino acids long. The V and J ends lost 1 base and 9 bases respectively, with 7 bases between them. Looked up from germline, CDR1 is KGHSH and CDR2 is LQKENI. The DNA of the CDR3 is TGTGCCAGCTCACCACGGTATGCTGAGCAGTTCTTC. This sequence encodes CASSPRYAEQFF.

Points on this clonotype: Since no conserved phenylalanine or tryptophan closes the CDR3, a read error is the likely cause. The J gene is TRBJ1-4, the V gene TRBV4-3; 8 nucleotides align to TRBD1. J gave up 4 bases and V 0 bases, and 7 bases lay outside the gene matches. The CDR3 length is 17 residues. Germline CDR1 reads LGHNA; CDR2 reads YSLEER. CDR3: CASSQDLGQGRNEKLFS. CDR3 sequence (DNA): TGCGCCAGCAGCCAAGATCTCGGACAGGGCCGTAATGAAAAACTGTTTTCT.

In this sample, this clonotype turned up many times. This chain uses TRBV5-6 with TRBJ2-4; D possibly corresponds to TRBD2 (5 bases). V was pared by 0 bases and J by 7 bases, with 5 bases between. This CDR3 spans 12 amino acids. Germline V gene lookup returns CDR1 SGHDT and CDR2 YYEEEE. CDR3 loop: CASSLGGNIQYF. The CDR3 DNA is TGTGCCAGCAGCTTGGGCGGGAACATTCAGTACTTC.

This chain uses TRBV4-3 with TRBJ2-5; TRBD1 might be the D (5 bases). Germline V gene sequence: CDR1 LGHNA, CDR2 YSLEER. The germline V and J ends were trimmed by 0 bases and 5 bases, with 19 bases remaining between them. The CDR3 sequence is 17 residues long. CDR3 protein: CASSQDLAGLFQETQYF. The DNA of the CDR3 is TGCGCCAGCAGCCAAGATTTGGCAGGGCTCTTTCAGGAGACCCAGTACTTC.

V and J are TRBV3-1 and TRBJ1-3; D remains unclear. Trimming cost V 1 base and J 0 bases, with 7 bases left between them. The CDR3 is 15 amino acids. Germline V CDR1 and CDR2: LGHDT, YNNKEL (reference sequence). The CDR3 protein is CASSQGAISGNTIYF. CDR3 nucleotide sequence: TGTGCCAGCAGCCAAGGGGCAATCTCTGGAAACACCATATATTTT.

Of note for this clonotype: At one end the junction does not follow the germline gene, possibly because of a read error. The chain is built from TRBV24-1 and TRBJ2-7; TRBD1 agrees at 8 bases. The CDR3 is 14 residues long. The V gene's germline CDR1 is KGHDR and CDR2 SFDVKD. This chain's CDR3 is CAISRGTGPYEQYF. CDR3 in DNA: TGTGCCATCAGTCGTGGGACAGGTCCCTACGAGCAGTACTTC.

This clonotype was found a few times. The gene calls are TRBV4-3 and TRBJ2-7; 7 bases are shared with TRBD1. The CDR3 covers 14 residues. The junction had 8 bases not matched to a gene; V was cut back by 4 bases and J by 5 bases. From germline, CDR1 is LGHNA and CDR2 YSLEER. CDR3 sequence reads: CASSRRTGEHEQYF. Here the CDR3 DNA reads TGCGCCAGCAGCCGCCGAACAGGGGAACACGAGCAGTACTTC.

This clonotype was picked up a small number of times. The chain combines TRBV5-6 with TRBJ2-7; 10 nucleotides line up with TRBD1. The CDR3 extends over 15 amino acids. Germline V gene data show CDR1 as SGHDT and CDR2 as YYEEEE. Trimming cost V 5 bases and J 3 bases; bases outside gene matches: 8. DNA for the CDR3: TGTGCCAGCAGTCCCCTCGGGACAGGGGTCTACGAGCAGTACTTC. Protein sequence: CASSPLGTGVYEQYF.

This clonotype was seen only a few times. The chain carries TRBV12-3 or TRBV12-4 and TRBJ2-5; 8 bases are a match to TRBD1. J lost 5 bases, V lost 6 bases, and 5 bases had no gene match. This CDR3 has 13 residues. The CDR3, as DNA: TGTGCCAGCAGCGACAGGGGATGGGAGACCCAGTACTTC. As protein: CASSDRGWETQYF.

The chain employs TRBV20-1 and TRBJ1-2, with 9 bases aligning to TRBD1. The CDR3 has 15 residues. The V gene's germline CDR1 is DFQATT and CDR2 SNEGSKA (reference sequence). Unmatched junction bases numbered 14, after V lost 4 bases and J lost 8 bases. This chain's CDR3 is CSANLGTGMSGGYTF. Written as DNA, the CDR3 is TGCAGTGCTAACCTGGGGACAGGGATGTCGGGAGGCTACACCTTC.

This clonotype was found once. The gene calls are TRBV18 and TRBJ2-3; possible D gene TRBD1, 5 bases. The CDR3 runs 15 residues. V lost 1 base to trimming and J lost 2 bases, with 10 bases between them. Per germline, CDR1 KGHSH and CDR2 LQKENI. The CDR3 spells CASSPQGVVTDTQYF. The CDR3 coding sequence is TGTGCCAGCTCACCACAAGGGGTAGTCACAGATACGCAGTATTTT. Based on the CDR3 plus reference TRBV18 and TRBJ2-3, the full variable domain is NAGVMQNPRHLVRRRGQEARLRCSPMKGHSHVYWYRQLPEEGLKFMVYLQKENIIDESGMPKERFSAEFPKEGPSILRIQQVVRGDSAAYFCASSPQGVVTDTQYFGPGTRLTVL.

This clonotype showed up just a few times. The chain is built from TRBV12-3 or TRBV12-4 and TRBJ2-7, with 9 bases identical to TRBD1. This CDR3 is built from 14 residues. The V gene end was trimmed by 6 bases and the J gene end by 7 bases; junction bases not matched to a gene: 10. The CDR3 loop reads CASRRDRVSGEQYF. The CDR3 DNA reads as TGTGCCAGCAGACGGGACAGGGTTTCGGGGGAGCAGTACTTC.

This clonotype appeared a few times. CDR3 protein: CSASGGGANSATQYF. The CDR3 nucleotides read TGCAGTGCTAGTGGCGGGGGGGCTAATAGCGCGACCCAGTACTTC. This chain connects TRBV20-1 to TRBJ2-5; 9 bases are a match to TRBD2. Germline V gene sequence: CDR1 DFQATT, CDR2 SNEGSKA (reference sequence). The CDR3 is made up of 15 amino acids. J gave up 7 bases and V 3 bases, and 12 bases lay outside the gene matches.

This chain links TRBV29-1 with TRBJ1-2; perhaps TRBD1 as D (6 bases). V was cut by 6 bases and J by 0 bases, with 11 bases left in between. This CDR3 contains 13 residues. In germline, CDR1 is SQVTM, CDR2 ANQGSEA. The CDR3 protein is CSVGTTTNYGYTF. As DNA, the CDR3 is TGCAGCGTGGGGACAACGACTAACTATGGCTACACCTTC.

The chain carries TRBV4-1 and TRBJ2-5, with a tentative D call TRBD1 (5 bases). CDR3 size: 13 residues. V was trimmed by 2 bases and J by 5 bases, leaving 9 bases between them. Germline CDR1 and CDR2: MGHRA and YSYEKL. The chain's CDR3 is CASSQQGVETQYF. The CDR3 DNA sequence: TGCGCCAGCAGCCAACAAGGGGTCGAGACCCAGTACTTC.

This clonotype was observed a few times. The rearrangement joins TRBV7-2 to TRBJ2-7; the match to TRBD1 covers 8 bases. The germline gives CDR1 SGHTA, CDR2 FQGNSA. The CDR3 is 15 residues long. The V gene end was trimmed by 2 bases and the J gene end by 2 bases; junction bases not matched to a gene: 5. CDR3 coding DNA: TGTGCCAGCAGCTTACAGGGGGCGGCAACCTACGAGCAGTACTTC. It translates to CASSLQGAATYEQYF.

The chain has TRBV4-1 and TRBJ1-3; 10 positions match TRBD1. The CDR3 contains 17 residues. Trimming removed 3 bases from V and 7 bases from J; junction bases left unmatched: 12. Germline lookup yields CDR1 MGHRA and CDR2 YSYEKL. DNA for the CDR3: TGCGCCAGCAGCCAGAGCCCCGGGACAGGGGAATGGAACACCATATATTTT. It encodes CASSQSPGTGEWNTIYF.

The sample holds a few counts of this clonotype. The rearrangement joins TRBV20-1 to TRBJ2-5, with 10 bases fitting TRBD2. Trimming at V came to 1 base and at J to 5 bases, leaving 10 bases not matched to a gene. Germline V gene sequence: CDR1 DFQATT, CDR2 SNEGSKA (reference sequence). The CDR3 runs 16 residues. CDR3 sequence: CSARGGSGGASETQYF. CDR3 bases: TGCAGTGCTAGAGGAGGAAGCGGGGGGGCCTCGGAGACCCAGTACTTC.

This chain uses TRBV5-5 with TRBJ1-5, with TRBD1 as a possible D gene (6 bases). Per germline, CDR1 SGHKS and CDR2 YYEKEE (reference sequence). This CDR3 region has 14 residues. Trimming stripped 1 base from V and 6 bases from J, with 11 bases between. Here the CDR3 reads CASSLMGGTQPQHF. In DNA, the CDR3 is TGTGCCAGCAGCTTGATGGGGGGCACTCAGCCCCAGCATTTT.

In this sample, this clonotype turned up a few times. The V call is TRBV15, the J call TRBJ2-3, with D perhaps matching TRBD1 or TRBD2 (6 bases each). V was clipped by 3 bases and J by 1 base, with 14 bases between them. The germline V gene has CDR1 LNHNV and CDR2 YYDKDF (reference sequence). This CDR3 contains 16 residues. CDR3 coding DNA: TGTGCCACCAGCAGGGATGGGGGGCCTCGCACAGATACGCAGTATTTT. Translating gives CATSRDGGPRTDTQYF.

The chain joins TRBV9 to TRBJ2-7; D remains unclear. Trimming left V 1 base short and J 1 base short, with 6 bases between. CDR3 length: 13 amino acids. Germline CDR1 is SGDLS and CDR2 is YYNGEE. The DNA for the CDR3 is TGTGCCAGCAGCGTATCACCTTCCTACGAGCAGTACTTC. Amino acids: CASSVSPSYEQYF.

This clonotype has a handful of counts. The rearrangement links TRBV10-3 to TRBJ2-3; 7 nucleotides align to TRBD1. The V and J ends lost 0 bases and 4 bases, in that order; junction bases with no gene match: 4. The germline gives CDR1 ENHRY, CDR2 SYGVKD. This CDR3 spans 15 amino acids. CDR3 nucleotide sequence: TGTGCCATCAGTGAGTCGAGCGGACAGGCAGATACGCAGTATTTT. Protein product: CAISESSGQADTQYF.

CDR3: CAIRPGLAGSTDTQYF. In nucleotides, the CDR3 is TGTGCCATCAGGCCGGGACTAGCGGGGTCCACAGATACGCAGTATTTT. The chain couples TRBV10-3 to TRBJ2-3, with 13 bases aligning to TRBD2. Germline assignment: CDR1 ENHRY and CDR2 SYGVKD. V trimming: 6 bases; J trimming: 2 bases; junction bases outside the gene matches: 5. CDR3 length equals 16 residues.

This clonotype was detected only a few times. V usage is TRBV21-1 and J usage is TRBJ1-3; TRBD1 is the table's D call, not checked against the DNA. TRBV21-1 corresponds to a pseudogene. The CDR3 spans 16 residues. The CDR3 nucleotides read TGTGCCAGCAGCAAACCGACAGGGGGATCTGGAAACACCATATATTTT. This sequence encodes CASSKPTGGSGNTIYF.

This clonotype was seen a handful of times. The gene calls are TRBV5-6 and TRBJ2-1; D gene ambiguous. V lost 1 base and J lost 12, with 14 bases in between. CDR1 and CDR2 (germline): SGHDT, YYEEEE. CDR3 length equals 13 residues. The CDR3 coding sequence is TGTGCCAGCAGCTTGACCAACGCGGTGAGGCAGTTCTTC. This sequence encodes CASSLTNAVRQFF. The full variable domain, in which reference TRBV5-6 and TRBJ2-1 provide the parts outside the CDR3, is DAGVTQSPTHLIKTRGQQVTLRCSPKSGHDTVSWYQQALGQGPQFIFQYYEEEERQRGNFPDRFSGHQFPNYSSELNVNALLLGDSALYLCASSLTNAVRQFFGPGTRLTVL.